Given below is one T cell receptor (beta chain) in context. Which antigen it targets is not known. No much larger clonotype is one base removed from it; base qualities were not supplied. The data stem from a study of cytomegalovirus exposure and HLA in healthy donors (dated by TCRdb to about 2017). Concerning the study at large: An earlier analysis of approximately 640 of the donors reported 250 to 300 Gb of sequence data and around 120 million unique TCR beta sequences from about 179 million T cells. Roughly 300 gigabases of sequencing data and around 90 million unique TCR sequences made up an early release that covered around 640 HLA-typed donors. The genetic ancestry cluster associated with self-reported Caucasian donors included around 76% of the approximately 400 genotyped donors. The aim of the study was to test whether cataloging public T cell receptors could identify signatures of past pathogen exposure. Using immunosequencing, the study profiled T cell repertoires from around 680 subjects and related those repertoires to cytomegalovirus serostatus. Along with the roughly 700-subject first cohort, a separate validation cohort of some 130 different subjects was used. To predict cytomegalovirus infection status, the study combined high-throughput TCR immunosequencing, statistical association of individual TCRs with disease status, and machine learning. A later analysis re-examined previously published TCR beta repertoires from more than 650 donors and added high-resolution HLA genotyping to investigate patterns of TCR occurrence. Rather than using new phenotypic data, the later analysis identified candidate immune exposures from TCR beta sequences and from how often those sequences occurred across donors. In an earlier analysis of around 540 of the donors, high-throughput TCR beta sequencing was used to judge whether each TCR beta V gene segment behaved as functional or pseudogenic. Donor age, sex, ethnicity and CMV serostatus were compiled alongside the repertoire data. A later genetic analysis took genome-wide SNP genotypes for 398 of the 666 donors and used that subset as a discovery cohort. All discovery cohort repertoires had been generated on a single sequencing platform. Class I and class II HLA loci were covered by the typing at four-digit resolution. The number of typed donors differed by locus: about 629-630 for A, B, C, DRB1 and DQB1; approximately 540 for DQA1; some 610 for DPA1; and around 450 for DPB1. A few DR-DQ haplotypes were treated as single units for association and clustering because of strong linkage in the cohort. Across approximately 400 genotyped donors of the cohort, an average of about 250,000 unique TCR beta nucleotide sequences per donor were sequenced, and about a sixth of those sequences were non-productive. General study outcomes and caveats: In a later analysis, HLA-associated TCR beta chains showed more clonal expansion and lower generation probabilities than non-associated chains that were equally common. Specific HLA alleles were associated with over 15,000 TCR beta sequences at a false discovery rate of 0.05 in a later analysis. Approximately 16 rarely observed V segments, including chromosome 9 orphons, were excluded from the earlier analysis of approximately 600 of the donors because counts were too low. In a later analysis, the rate of TCR association differed among HLA loci, with DRB1 alleles having the most associated TCRs and HLA-C alleles having the fewest. In an earlier analysis of a few hundred of the donors, most TCR beta V segments were observed in productive rearrangements about 87% or about 30% of the time, broadly matching IMGT annotations. According to a later genetic analysis, donors in an Asian-associated ancestry cluster had fewer N-insertions in productive TCRs than the approximately 690-donor mean. The cohort was sequenced for TCR beta chains only, and without alpha or paired-chain data the features that could be detected were limited. The study gave a list of 150 to 200 TCR beta chains associated with cytomegalovirus. Because the 87-base-pair reads could not distinguish some IMGT-functional V segments, including TRBV6-2 and TRBV6-3, those segments were excluded. Most TCR sequences were seen in very few donors, while some public TCRs were found in many individuals. Three of the identified cytomegalovirus-associated TCR beta chains were confirmed in vitro to be specific for cytomegalovirus antigens. Most CMV-associated TCR beta chains appeared to be HLA-restricted in a later analysis, and the HLA associations seemed to be driven largely by CMV exposure. The presence/absence analyses assumed that sequencing depth was roughly uniform across donors, and that assumption may not be true. In a later analysis, several top co-occurrence clusters were reported to appear linked to parvovirus B19, influenza, CMV and Epstein-Barr virus. CMV serostatus was the only immune exposure information available for the cohort. A further reported finding was that TCR beta sequences accurately predicted the HLA-A and HLA-B alleles for most subjects in the first cohort. Correlated functional status among segregating V segments might reflect linkage disequilibrium, but an unknown experimental factor could not be ruled out. The classifier was reported to diagnose cytomegalovirus status with high specificity and sensitivity in both the original cohort and the validation cohort. According to the authors, the approach could potentially be generalized to other disease states and immunological phenotypes. When HLA alleles, especially DR and DQ, strongly co-occurred, TCR associations were difficult to assign to individual alleles. Because HLA typing was missing for some donors at each locus, association tests included only the typed subset. A cluster of highly shared sequence variants was judged likely to represent a technical artifact of the sequencing pipeline. In a later genetic analysis, a missense DCLRE1C variant was associated with V-gene and J-gene trimming of TCR beta chains, and the association was replicated in an independent cohort.

Sequences MNHEY (CDR1) and SVGAGI (CDR2) are obtained from the germline V gene. V sheds 8 bases and J sheds 6 bases, leaving 14 bases between their ends. The CDR3 has 13 amino acids, counting the end cysteine and phenylalanine. Just the 39-base CDR3 DNA is kept, in frame starting at base 1. The cohort comprised several hundred healthy bone marrow donors. At the time of sampling, every cohort member was nominally healthy, though immune exposures that went unrecorded were likely present. The donor was CMV seronegative and was included in the group of a few hundred seronegative cohort members. Every donor gave a peripheral blood sample, and the peripheral blood mononuclear cells from that sample were used for TCR beta sequencing. Genomic DNA extraction from the blood cell samples was performed with the Qiagen DNeasy Blood Extraction Kit. Receptors were amplified or captured by the immunoSEQ multiplex PCR assay. The multiplex PCR relied on a mix of 60 forward primers for TCR Vbeta segments and 13 reverse primers for TCR Jbeta segments. A multiplex PCR assay on genomic DNA amplified the CDR3 region of rearranged TCR beta genes. The Illumina HiSeq System was used to sequence the amplified TCR beta libraries as 87-base-pair reads. Regarding the original processing steps: In a later analysis, 77 million or so unique TCR beta chains were counted across the approximately 640 repertoires, and roughly 11 million of these chains were shared by at least two donors. To remove PCR and sequencing errors, raw reads were error-corrected and collapsed into unique sequences using a nearest-neighbor algorithm that merged closely related sequences. V, D and J gene segments were assigned by aligning CDR3 sequences to IMGT reference sequences. For a sequence to be retained, a match of at least six nucleotides was required to both a V gene segment and a J gene segment. Rearrangements were classified as productive when the CDR3 lacked stop codons and remained in frame with V and J, and all other rearrangements were classified as non-productive. Following IMGT convention, CDR3 was defined as the stretch from the second conserved V-encoded cysteine up to the conserved J-encoded phenylalanine. In an earlier analysis of around 600 of the donors, sequences lacking an unambiguous match to a single V gene segment were excluded. An earlier analysis of just under 600 of the donors called V segments functional above 56.7% productive rearrangements and segregating when the between-donor standard deviation exceeded 5%. To diagnose cytomegalovirus status from the catalog of TCR beta chain sequences, a statistical classification framework was built. V and J gene assignment, in a later analysis, came from comparing TCR nucleotide sequences with IMGT/GENE-DB human TR gene sequences. The TCRdist pipeline was used in a later analysis to assign CDR3 sequences and most-parsimonious VDJ recombination scenarios. In a later analysis, every TCR beta chain was defined by the combination of its CDR3 amino acid sequence and its V-gene family, and reads without a unique V-gene family were dropped. As a way to deal with suspected cross-contamination and a sequencing artifact, a later analysis dropped under 600 nucleotide sequences that were highly shared and had low generation probability. In a later analysis, a clonal expansion index was calculated for each public chain from normalized within-repertoire ranks of inferred template counts. Generation probabilities in a later analysis came from a VDJ recombination model fitted to out-of-frame rearrangements, and those results were checked against IGoR. Hypergeometric tests were used in a later analysis to score TCR-TCR, TCR-HLA and TCR-CMV co-occurrence, with a repertoire-size bias correction applied to the TCR pairs. To estimate false discovery rates, a later analysis permuted the HLA or CMV assignments 20 times. In a later analysis, co-occurring TCRs were grouped using DBSCAN, and TCRdist sequence similarity was added for clustering within HLA-allele-positive subsets. Repertoires with fewer than 30,000 or more than 120,000 public chains, plus five repertoires with anomalous nucleotide sharing, were excluded from co-occurrence clustering. In its TCRdb copy, this immuneACCESS table keeps in-frame sequences only and misses some clones. Where compared with another copy, unresolved V genes explain less than half of these, and the others have no known cause. V, J and clone size reflect that table, while D and trimming were determined from the DNA. This sample lists roughly 110,000 clones; over 70% were detected once. Approximately 2.2% of the sample goes to the ten largest clones.

Rearrangement joined TRBV6-5 to TRBJ2-1; TRBD1 is possibly the D segment (5 matching bases). Sequencing used PBMCs. This sequence originates from a man aged 25-45 years in good health and CMV-seronegative. The bases are TGTGCCAGCTCTAGGGGCCCAGCCAATGAGCAGTTCTTC. It codes for CASSRGPANEQFF.